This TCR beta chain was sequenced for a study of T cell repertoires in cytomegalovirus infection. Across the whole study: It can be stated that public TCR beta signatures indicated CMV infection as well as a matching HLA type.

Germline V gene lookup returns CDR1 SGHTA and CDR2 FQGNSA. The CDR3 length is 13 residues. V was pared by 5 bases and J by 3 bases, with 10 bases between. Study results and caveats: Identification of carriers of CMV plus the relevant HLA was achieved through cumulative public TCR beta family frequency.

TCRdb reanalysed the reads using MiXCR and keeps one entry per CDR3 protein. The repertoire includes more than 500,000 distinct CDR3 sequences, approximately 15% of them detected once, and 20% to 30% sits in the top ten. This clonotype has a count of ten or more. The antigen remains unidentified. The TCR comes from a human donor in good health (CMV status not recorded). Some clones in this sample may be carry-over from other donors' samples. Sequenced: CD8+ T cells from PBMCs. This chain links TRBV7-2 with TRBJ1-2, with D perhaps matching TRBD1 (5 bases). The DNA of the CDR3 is TGTGCCAGCAGCCCAGGGAGCTACTATGGCTACACCTTC. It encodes CASSPGSYYGYTF.